These 26 T cell receptor beta chains share one sample of origin, sequenced in a study of T cell changes during pregnancy in multiple sclerosis. Some clones are missing from TCRdb's copy, which holds only in-frame ones; the method was immunoSEQ multiplex PCR. This table holds about 47,000 clones, around 87% found once. This material consisted of CD8+ T cells from peripheral blood mononuclear cells, taken in the second trimester of pregnancy. Receptors were obtained from a female donor with multiple sclerosis, enrolled in a pregnancy study.

The J gene is TRBJ1-4, the V gene TRBV6-5; no definite D call. Between the trimmed V and J ends, which lost 1 base and 7 bases, there was a span of 10 bases. This CDR3 has 14 residues. Per the germline V gene, CDR1 is MNHEY and CDR2 is SVGAGI. This chain's CDR3 is CASSYLNGVEKLFF. The CDR3 DNA reads TGTGCCAGCAGTTACTTAAACGGGGTTGAAAAACTGTTTTTT.

The chain combines TRBV7-3 with TRBJ2-3, with a weak D call TRBD1 (6 bases). Germline CDR1 reads SGHTA; CDR2 reads FQGTGA. Deletions cut 6 bases from V and 2 bases from J, with 18 bases between. The CDR3 runs 16 residues. CDR3 region: CASSRGTSPYTDTQYF. For the CDR3, the DNA is TGTGCCAGCAGTAGAGGGACATCCCCTTACACAGATACGCAGTATTTT.

The rearrangement uses TRBV7-9 and TRBJ2-4; D perhaps matches TRBD2 (6 bases). Trimming pared 4 bases from V and 0 bases from J, leaving 13 bases between. Germline V CDR1 and CDR2: SEHNR, FQNEAQ (reference sequence). The CDR3 runs 16 residues. CDR3 sequence: CASSSPRGLAKNIQYF. CDR3 nucleotides: TGTGCCAGCAGCTCCCCGCGGGGTCTAGCCAAAAACATTCAGTACTTC. Together with reference TRBV7-9 and TRBJ2-4, the CDR3 gives the full variable domain: DTGVSQNPRHKITKRGQNVTFRCDPISEHNRLYWYRQTLGQGPEFLTYFQNEAQLEKSRLLSDRFSAERPKGSFSTLEIQRTEQGDSAMYLCASSSPRGLAKNIQYFGAGTRLSVL.

The V gene is TRBV5-1, the J gene TRBJ2-1; 7 bases fit TRBD1. Germline V CDR1 and CDR2: SGHRS, YFSETQ. The CDR3 contains 15 residues. With 4 bases clipped from V and 8 bases from J, the junction kept 12 bases outside the gene matches. The chain's CDR3 is CASSLAAGGLDEQFF. In DNA, the CDR3 is TGCGCCAGCAGCCTGGCGGCAGGGGGTTTGGATGAGCAGTTCTTC.

This rearrangement joins TRBV5-4 to TRBJ2-5, with D perhaps TRBD1 (6 bases). Trimming cost V 0 bases and J 0 bases, with 9 bases left between them. The CDR3 consists of 15 residues. Germline V gives CDR1 SGHNT, CDR2 YYREEE (reference sequence). This chain's CDR3 is CASSLGTDYQETQYF. The CDR3 DNA reads TGTGCCAGCAGCTTGGGGACAGATTACCAAGAGACCCAGTACTTC. Drawing the rest from reference TRBV5-4 and TRBJ2-5, the complete variable domain is ETGVTQSPTHLIKTRGQQVTLRCSSQSGHNTVSWYQQALGQGPQFIFQYYREEENGRGNFPPRFSGLQFPNYSSELNVNALELDDSALYLCASSLGTDYQETQYFGPGTRLLVL.

The chain is built from TRBV13 and TRBJ2-7; 10 bases are shared with TRBD2. Germline CDR1 PRHDT, CDR2 FYEKMQ (reference sequence). V dropped 5 bases and J dropped 4; count of bases not matched to a gene: 5. This CDR3 comprises 14 residues. This CDR3 is CASSEASGGYEQYF. The DNA of the CDR3 is TGTGCCAGCAGCGAGGCTAGCGGGGGTTACGAGCAGTACTTC.

This clone appeared a few times. V and J are TRBV7-7 and TRBJ1-1; D perhaps matches TRBD1 (6 bases). Trimming pared 5 bases from V and 1 base from J, leaving 17 bases between. The CDR3 is 16 amino acids. CDR1 SSHAT and CDR2 FNYEAQ come from the germline V gene (reference sequence). Written as DNA, the CDR3 is TGTGCCAGCAGCCCCTACCCTGGGGGACAGAACACTGAAGCTTTCTTT. Protein sequence: CASSPYPGGQNTEAFF.

The chain joins TRBV4-1 to TRBJ2-1; 9 bases align to TRBD2. Losses at the gene ends were 0 bases for V and 9 bases for J; bases not matched to a gene: 9. CDR1 and CDR2 (germline): MGHRA, YSYEKL. The length of the CDR3 is 16 residues. Written as DNA, the CDR3 is TGCGCCAGCAGCCAAGAAGGCGGGGGGGCCATAGGTGAGCAGTTCTTC. Protein sequence: CASSQEGGGAIGEQFF.

This clone was observed once. The V call is TRBV4-1, the J call TRBJ2-1, with 7 bases matching TRBD1. Germline CDR1 reads MGHRA; CDR2 reads YSYEKL. The CDR3 has 16 residues. The V gene end was trimmed by 1 base and the J gene end by 6 bases; junction bases not matched to a gene: 9. The CDR3, as DNA: TGCGCCAGCAGCCAAGGATGGACAGGATCTACCAATGAGCAGTTCTTC. Amino acid sequence: CASSQGWTGSTNEQFF.

The rearrangement uses TRBV5-3 and TRBJ1-3; TRBD1 is a possible D gene (6 bases). TRBV5-3 is known as an ORF, though its function is uncertain. The CDR3 runs to 17 residues. Trimming took off 4 bases at V and 1 base at J, with 18 bases between the two ends. CDR3: CARSPSGGHRSGNTIYF. The CDR3 region has the DNA TGTGCCAGAAGCCCCTCGGGGGGCCATCGGTCTGGAAACACCATATATTTT.

This rearrangement joins TRBV11-2 to TRBJ2-2, with TRBD2 matching 8 bases. The length of the CDR3 is 13 residues. In germline, CDR1 is SGHAT, CDR2 FQNNGV. After removal of 7 bases from V and 4 bases from J, the junction contained 2 bases not matched to a gene. The DNA of the CDR3 is TGTGCCAGCATCAGCGGGGGCACCGGGGAGCTGTTTTTT. Its protein product is CASISGGTGELFF.

This clone has only one observation. This chain connects TRBV5-8 to TRBJ1-5, with D unclear. This CDR3 spans 14 amino acids. Per the germline V gene, CDR1 is SGHTS and CDR2 is YDEGEE. Trimming cost V 0 bases and J 7 bases, with 11 bases left between them. CDR3 protein: CASSLAGSYQPQHF. For the CDR3, the DNA is TGTGCCAGCAGCTTGGCGGGGTCATACCAGCCCCAGCATTTT.

The chain combines TRBV29-1 with TRBJ2-5; 10 nucleotides agree with TRBD1. This CDR3 has 15 amino acids. With 3 bases clipped from V and 2 bases from J, the junction kept 6 bases outside the gene matches. Germline loops: CDR1 SQVTM, CDR2 ANQGSEA. Here the CDR3 DNA reads TGCAGCGTTGAGGGGACAGGGGTACCGCAAGAGACCCAGTACTTC. The encoded protein is CSVEGTGVPQETQYF. The whole variable domain, remainder taken from reference TRBV29-1 and TRBJ2-5, is SAVISQKPSRDICQRGTSLTIQCQVDSQVTMMFWYRQQPGQSLTLIATANQGSEATYESGFVIDKFPISRPNLTFSTLTVSNMSPEDSSIYLCSVEGTGVPQETQYFGPGTRLLVL.

The chain recombines TRBV9 with TRBJ2-1, with 16 bases aligning to TRBD2. This CDR3 is 16 amino acids long. Germline V gene data show CDR1 as SGDLS and CDR2 as YYNGEE. V was pared by 1 base and J by 12 bases, with 7 bases of the junction left unmatched. The CDR3: CASSVSGTSGGAGQFF. CDR3 DNA: TGTGCCAGCAGCGTATCGGGGACTAGCGGGGGGGCTGGGCAGTTCTTC.

The table lists this clone with a count of one. The chain has TRBV7-9 and TRBJ1-4; the D gene is possibly TRBD1 (6 bases). Germline CDR1 reads SEHNR; CDR2 reads FQNEAQ (reference sequence). Trimming removed 4 bases from V and 6 bases from J, with 15 bases in between. This CDR3 contains 15 residues. The CDR3 nucleotides are TGTGCCAGCAGCTCCTGGACAGAATCGGATGAAAAACTGTTTTTT. Its protein product is CASSSWTESDEKLFF.

The chain recombines TRBV7-3 with TRBJ2-1; D perhaps matches TRBD1 (6 bases). The V end was cut by 4 bases, the J end by 1 base, with 11 bases between. This CDR3 comprises 15 residues. Per the germline V gene, CDR1 is SGHTA and CDR2 is FQGTGA. CDR3 DNA sequence: TGTGCCAGCAGCTCCGACGGGACATCCTACAATGAGCAGTTCTTC. Translation: CASSSDGTSYNEQFF. The full variable domain, in which reference TRBV7-3 and TRBJ2-1 provide the parts outside the CDR3, is GAGVSQTPSNKVTEKGKYVELRCDPISGHTALYWYRQSLGQGPEFLIYFQGTGAADDSGLPNDRFFAVRPEGSVSTLKIQRTERGDSAVYLCASSSDGTSYNEQFFGPGTRLTVL.

The chain links TRBV19 to TRBJ2-7; possibly TRBD1 for D (6 bases). The germline CDR1 and CDR2 sequences are LNHDA and SQIVND (reference sequence). Trimming removed 5 bases from V and 6 bases from J, with 20 bases in between. This CDR3 is 15 amino acids long. CDR3 sequence: CASSPSTGHSGEQYF. DNA of the CDR3: TGTGCCAGTAGTCCCTCGACAGGACACAGCGGCGAGCAGTACTTC.

This rearrangement joins TRBV7-2 to TRBJ2-3; 9 bases are a match to TRBD2. The CDR3 covers 14 residues. CDR1 SGHTA and CDR2 FQGNSA come from the germline V gene. Trimming at V came to 2 bases and at J to 7 bases, leaving 4 bases not matched to a gene. As DNA, the CDR3 is TGTGCCAGCAGCTTATTTGCGGGGGGGAATACGCAGTATTTT. Amino acid sequence: CASSLFAGGNTQYF.

V gene TRBV2 combines with J gene TRBJ2-3; D gene unclear. The CDR3 totals 12 residues. From germline, CDR1 is SNHLY and CDR2 FYNNEI. V was trimmed by 3 bases and J by 3 bases, leaving 4 bases between them. CDR3 loop: CASSDGTDTQYF. The CDR3 DNA is TGTGCCAGCAGTGACGGGACAGATACGCAGTATTTT.

The chain links TRBV5-4 to TRBJ1-2; 10 positions agree with TRBD1. The CDR3 contains 16 residues. J was trimmed by 7 bases and V by 0 bases; bases with no gene match: 9. Germline loops: CDR1 SGHNT, CDR2 YYREEE (reference sequence). The CDR3 bases are TGTGCCAGCAGCTTGGAAGACAGGGGGCTTTTCGGTGGCTACACCTTC. As protein: CASSLEDRGLFGGYTF.

This rearrangement joins TRBV16 to TRBJ2-7, with 8 bases fitting TRBD2. Looked up from germline, CDR1 is KGHSY and CDR2 is FQNENV. The CDR3 is 16 amino acids. V trimming: 4 bases; J trimming: 4 bases; junction bases outside the gene matches: 12. The CDR3 bases are TGTGCCAGCAGCCCGGTTACGGGACTAGAGCCGTACGAGCAGTACTTC. This codes for CASSPVTGLEPYEQYF.

The chain recombines TRBV19 with TRBJ1-2; D possibly corresponds to TRBD1 (6 bases). Germline values: CDR1 LNHDA, CDR2 SQIVND (reference sequence). The CDR3 contains 12 residues. Trimming shortened V by 9 bases and J by 6 bases, and 14 bases separated the two germline ends. The CDR3 protein is CASQGQPHGYTF. CDR3 bases: TGTGCCAGCCAGGGACAACCTCATGGCTACACCTTC.

The V and J genes are TRBV5-4 and TRBJ1-6; maybe TRBD1 (6 bases). The CDR3 loop spans 14 amino acids. Germline CDR1 reads SGHNT; CDR2 reads YYREEE (reference sequence). The germline V and J ends were trimmed by 0 bases and 8 bases, with 9 bases remaining between them. The CDR3 DNA sequence: TGTGCCAGCAGCTTGGACAGGGCGGATTCACCCCTCCACTTT. It codes for CASSLDRADSPLHF.

CDR3 in amino acids: CASSLGAGTGYTF. Here the CDR3 DNA reads TGCGCCAGCAGCTTGGGGGCGGGCACTGGCTACACCTTC. The chain couples TRBV5-1 to TRBJ1-2; no reliable D call. The germline V and J ends were trimmed by 0 bases and 7 bases, with 10 bases remaining between them. CDR1 is SGHRS, CDR2 YFSETQ, per germline. CDR3 length equals 13 residues.

The chain carries TRBV7-9 and TRBJ2-3, with D perhaps matching TRBD2 (5 bases). The CDR3 runs 14 residues. Germline assignment: CDR1 SEHNR and CDR2 FQNEAQ (reference sequence). Trimming took off 1 base at V and 9 bases at J, with 14 bases between the two ends. CDR3 in DNA: TGTGCCAGCAGCTTAGGAGACCCAGTAGCGACGCAGTATTTT. Translating gives CASSLGDPVATQYF.

J is TRBJ1-6 and V is TRBV4-1; D ambiguous. The CDR3 spans 15 residues. The germline gives CDR1 MGHRA, CDR2 YSYEKL. V lost 3 bases and J 8 bases, leaving 14 bases between the germline ends. The CDR3 sequence: CASSQLYFPHSPLHF. CDR3 coding DNA: TGCGCCAGCAGCCAGCTCTATTTTCCCCATTCACCCCTCCACTTT.